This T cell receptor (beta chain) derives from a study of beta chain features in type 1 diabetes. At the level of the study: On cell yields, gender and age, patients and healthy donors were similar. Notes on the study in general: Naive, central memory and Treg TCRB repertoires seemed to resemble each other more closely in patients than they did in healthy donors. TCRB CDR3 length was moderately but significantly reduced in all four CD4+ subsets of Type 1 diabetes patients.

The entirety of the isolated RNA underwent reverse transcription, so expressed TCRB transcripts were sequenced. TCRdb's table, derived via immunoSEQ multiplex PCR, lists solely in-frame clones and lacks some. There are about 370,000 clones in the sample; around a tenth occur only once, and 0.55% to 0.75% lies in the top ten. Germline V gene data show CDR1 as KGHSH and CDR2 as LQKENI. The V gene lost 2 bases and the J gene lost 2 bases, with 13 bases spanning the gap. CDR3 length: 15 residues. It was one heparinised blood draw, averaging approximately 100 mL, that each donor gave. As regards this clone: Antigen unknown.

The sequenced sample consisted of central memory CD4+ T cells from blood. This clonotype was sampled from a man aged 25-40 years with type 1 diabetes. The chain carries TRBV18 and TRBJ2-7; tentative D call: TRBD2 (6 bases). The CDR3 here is CASSPGDSAAYEQYF. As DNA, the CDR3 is TGTGCCAGCTCACCAGGGGACTCCGCGGCCTACGAGCAGTACTTC.